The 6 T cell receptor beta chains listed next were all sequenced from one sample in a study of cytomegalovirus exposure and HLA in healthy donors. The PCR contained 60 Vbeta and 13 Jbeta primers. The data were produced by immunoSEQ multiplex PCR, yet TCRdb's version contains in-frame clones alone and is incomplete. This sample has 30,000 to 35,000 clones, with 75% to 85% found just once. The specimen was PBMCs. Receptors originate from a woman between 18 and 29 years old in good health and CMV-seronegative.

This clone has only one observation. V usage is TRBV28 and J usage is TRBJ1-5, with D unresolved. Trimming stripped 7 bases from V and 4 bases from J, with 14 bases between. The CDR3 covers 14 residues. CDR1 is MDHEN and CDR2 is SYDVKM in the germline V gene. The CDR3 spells CASTHGARNQPQHF. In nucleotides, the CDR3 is TGTGCCAGCACCCACGGCGCGAGGAATCAGCCCCAGCATTTT.

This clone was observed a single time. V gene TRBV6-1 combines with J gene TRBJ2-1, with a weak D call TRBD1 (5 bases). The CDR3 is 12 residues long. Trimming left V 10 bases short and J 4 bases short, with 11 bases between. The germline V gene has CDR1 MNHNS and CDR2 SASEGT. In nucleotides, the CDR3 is TGTGCCATCCTAAGACAGTACAATGAGCAGTTCTTC. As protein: CAILRQYNEQFF.

This chain's CDR3 is CAARFLSTEAFF. The DNA for the CDR3 is TGTGCCGCGAGGTTCCTGAGCACTGAAGCTTTCTTT. V gene TRBV2 combines with J gene TRBJ1-1, with D unclear. Germline CDR1 and CDR2: SNHLY and FYNNEI. Trimming cost V 11 bases and J 4 bases, with 14 bases left between them. The CDR3 contains 12 residues.

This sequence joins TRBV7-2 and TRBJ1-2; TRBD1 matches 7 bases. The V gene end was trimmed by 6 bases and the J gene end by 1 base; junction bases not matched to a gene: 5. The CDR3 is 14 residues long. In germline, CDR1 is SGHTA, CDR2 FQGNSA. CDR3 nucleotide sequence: TGTGCCAGCAGATTCCAGGGGGATAACTATGGCTACACCTTC. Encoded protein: CASRFQGDNYGYTF.

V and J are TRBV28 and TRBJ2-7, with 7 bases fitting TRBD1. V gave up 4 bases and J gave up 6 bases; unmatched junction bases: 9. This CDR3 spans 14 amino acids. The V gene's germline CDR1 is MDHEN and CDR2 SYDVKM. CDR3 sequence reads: CASSWTGGGSEQYF. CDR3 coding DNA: TGTGCCAGCAGTTGGACAGGAGGAGGTAGCGAGCAGTACTTC. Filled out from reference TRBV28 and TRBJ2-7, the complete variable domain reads DVKVTQSSRYLVKRTGEKVFLECVQDMDHENMFWYRQDPGLGLRLIYFSYDVKMKEKGDIPEGYSVSREKKERFSLILESASTNQTSMYLCASSWTGGGSEQYFGPGTRLTVT.

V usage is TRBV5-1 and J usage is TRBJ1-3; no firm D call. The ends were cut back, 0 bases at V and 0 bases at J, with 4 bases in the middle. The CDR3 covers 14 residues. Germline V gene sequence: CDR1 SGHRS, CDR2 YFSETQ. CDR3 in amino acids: CASSLDSSGNTIYF. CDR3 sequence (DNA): TGCGCCAGCAGCTTGGACAGCTCTGGAAACACCATATATTTT.